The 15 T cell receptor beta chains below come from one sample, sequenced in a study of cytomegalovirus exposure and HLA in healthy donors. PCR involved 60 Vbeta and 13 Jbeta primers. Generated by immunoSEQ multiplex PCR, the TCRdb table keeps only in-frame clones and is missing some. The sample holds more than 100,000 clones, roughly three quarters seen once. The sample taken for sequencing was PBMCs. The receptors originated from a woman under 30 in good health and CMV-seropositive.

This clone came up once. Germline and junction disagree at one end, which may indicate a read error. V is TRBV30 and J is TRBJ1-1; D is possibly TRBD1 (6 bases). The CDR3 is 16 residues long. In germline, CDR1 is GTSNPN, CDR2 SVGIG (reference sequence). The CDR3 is CAWRSVSRGENTETFF. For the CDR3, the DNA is TGTGCCTGGAGGAGCGTTTCCAGGGGAGAGAACACTGAAACTTTCTTT.

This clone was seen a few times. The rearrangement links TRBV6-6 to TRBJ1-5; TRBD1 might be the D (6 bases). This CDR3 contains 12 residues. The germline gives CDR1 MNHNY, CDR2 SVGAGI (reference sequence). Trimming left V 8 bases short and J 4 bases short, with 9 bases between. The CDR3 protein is CASAQGNQPQHF. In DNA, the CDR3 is TGTGCCAGCGCCCAGGGGAATCAGCCCCAGCATTTT.

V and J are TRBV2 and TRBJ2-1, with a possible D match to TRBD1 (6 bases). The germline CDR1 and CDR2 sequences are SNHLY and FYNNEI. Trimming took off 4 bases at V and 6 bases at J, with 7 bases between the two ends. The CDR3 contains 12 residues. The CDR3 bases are TGTGCCAGCAGTGGGACAGTCAATGAGCAGTTCTTC. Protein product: CASSGTVNEQFF.

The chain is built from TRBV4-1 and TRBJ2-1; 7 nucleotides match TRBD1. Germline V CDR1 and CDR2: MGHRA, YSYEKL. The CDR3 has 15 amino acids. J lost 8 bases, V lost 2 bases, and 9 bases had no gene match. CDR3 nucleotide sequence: TGCGCCAGCAGCCAACGCCGGACAGGCTTGCATGAGCAGTTCTTC. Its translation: CASSQRRTGLHEQFF.

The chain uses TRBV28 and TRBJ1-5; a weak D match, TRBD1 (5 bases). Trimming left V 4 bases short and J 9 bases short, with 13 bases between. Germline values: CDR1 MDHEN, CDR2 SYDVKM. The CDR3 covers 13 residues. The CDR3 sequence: CASSSTGLRPQHF. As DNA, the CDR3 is TGTGCCAGCAGTTCCACGGGACTTCGGCCCCAGCATTTT.

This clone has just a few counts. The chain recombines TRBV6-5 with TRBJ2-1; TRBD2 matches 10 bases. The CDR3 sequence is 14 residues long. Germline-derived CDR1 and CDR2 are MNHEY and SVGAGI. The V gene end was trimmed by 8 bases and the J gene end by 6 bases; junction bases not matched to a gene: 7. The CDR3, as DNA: TGTGCCAGCCGCCGGACTAGCGGAGGCAATGAGCAGTTCTTC. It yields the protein CASRRTSGGNEQFF.

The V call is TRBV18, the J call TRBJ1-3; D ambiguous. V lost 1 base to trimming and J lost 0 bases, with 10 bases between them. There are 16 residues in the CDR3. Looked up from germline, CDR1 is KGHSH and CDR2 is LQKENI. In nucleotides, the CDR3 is TGTGCCAGCTCACCACAGGCAGGCTCCTCTGGAAACACCATATATTTT. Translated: CASSPQAGSSGNTIYF.

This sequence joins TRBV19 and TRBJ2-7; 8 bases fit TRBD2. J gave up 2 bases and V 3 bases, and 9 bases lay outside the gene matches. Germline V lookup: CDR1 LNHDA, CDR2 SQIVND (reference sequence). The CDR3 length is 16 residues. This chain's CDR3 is CASSISGTPRTYEQYF. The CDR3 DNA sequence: TGTGCCAGTAGTATTAGCGGGACCCCTAGGACCTACGAGCAGTACTTC.

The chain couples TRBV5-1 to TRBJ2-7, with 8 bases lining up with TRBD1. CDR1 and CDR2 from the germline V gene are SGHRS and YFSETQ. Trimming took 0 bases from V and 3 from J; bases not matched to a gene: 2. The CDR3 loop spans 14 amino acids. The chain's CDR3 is CASSLVQGGYEQYF. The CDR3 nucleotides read TGCGCCAGCAGCTTGGTACAGGGGGGCTACGAGCAGTACTTC.

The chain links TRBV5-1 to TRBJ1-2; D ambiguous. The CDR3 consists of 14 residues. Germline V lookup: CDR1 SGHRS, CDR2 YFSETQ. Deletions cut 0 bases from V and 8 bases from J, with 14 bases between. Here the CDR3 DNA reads TGCGCCAGCAGCTTGGCTTCAGGTTGGCAAGGCTACACCTTC. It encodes CASSLASGWQGYTF.

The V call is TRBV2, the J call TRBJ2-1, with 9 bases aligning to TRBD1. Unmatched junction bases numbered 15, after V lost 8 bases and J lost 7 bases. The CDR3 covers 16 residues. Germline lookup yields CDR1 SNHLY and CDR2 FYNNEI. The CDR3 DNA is TGTGCCAGCTCCCTAAGTTCGGGACAGGGTCGAAATGAGCAGTTCTTC. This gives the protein CASSLSSGQGRNEQFF.

The CDR3: CASSSRTLTRQGKGYGYTF. In DNA form, the CDR3 reads TGTGCCAGCAGCTCTAGGACTCTTACTAGACAGGGAAAAGGCTATGGCTACACCTTC. The genes are TRBV7-8 and TRBJ1-2; 7 nucleotides line up with TRBD1. J gave up 4 bases and V 4 bases, and 21 bases lay outside the gene matches. Germline-derived CDR1 and CDR2 are SGHVS and FQNEAQ. CDR3 length: 19 residues.

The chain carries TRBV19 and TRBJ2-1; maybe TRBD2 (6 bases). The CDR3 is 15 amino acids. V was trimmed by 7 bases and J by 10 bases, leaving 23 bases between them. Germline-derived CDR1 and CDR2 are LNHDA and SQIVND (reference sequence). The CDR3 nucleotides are TGTGCCAGTACCTCAGAACCCGGAGGGTATGGCGAGCAGTTCTTC. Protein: CASTSEPGGYGEQFF.

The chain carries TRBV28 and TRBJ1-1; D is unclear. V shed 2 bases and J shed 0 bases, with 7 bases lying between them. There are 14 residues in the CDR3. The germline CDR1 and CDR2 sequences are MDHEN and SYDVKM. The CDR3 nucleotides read TGTGCCAGCAGTTTAAGGCGGATGAACACTGAAGCTTTCTTT. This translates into CASSLRRMNTEAFF.

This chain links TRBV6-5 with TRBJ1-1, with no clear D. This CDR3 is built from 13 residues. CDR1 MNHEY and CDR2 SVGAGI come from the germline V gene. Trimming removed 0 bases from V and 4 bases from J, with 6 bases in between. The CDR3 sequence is CASSYSALTEAFF. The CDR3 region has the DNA TGTGCCAGCAGTTACTCGGCCCTCACTGAAGCTTTCTTT.